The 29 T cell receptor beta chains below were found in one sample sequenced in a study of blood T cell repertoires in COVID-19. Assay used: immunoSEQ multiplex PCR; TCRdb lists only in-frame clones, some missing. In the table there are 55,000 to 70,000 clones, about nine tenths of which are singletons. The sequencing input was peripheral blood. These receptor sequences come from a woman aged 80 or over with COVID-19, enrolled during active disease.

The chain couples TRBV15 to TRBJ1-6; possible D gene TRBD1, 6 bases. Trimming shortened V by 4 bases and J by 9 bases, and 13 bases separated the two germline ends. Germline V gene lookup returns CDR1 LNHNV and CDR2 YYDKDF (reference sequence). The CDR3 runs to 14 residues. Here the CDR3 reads CATSKTGLRSPLHF. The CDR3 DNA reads TGTGCCACCAGCAAAACAGGGCTACGTTCACCCCTCCACTTT.

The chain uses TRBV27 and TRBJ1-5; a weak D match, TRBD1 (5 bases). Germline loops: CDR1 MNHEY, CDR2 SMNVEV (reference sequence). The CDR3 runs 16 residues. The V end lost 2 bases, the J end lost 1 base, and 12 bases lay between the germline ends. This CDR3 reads CASSLLGAQSNQPQHF. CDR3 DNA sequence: TGTGCCAGCAGTTTACTAGGGGCTCAAAGCAATCAGCCCCAGCATTTT.

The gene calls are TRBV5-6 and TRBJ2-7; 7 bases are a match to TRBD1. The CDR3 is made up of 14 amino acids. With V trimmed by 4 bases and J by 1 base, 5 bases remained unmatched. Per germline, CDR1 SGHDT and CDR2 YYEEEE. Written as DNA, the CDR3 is TGTGCCAGCAGCCCAGGGACAGATTCCTACGAGCAGTACTTC. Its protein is CASSPGTDSYEQYF.

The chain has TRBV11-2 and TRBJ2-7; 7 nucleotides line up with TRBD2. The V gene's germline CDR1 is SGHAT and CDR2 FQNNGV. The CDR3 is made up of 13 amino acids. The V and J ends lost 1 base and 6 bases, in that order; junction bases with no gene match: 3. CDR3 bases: TGTGCCAGCAGCTTAGCAGCGGGGATCGAGCAGTACTTC. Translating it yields CASSLAAGIEQYF.

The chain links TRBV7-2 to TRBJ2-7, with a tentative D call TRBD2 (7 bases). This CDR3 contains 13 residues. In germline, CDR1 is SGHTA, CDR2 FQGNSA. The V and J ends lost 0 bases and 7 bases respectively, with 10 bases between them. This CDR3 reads CASSLAGGLEQYF. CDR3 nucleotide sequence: TGTGCCAGCAGCTTAGCGGGGGGGCTGGAGCAGTACTTC.

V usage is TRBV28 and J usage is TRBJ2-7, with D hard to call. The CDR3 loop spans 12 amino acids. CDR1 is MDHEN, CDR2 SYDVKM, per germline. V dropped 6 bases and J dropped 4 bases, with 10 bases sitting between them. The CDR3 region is CASSYYFYEQYF. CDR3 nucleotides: TGTGCCAGCAGCTACTATTTTTACGAGCAGTACTTC.

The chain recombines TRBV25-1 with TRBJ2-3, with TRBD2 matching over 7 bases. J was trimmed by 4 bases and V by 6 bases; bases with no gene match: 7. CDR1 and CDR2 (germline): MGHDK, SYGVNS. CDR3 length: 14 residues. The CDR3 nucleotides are TGTGCCAGCAGCCCCCCGGGGGGTCCAGATACGCAGTATTTT. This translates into CASSPPGGPDTQYF.

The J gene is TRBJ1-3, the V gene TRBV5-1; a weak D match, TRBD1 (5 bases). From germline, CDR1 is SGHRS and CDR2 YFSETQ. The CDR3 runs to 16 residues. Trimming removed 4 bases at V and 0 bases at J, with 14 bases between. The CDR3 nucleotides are TGCGCCAGCAGCGTCCGGGACTTAAGCTCTGGAAACACCATATATTTT. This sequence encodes CASSVRDLSSGNTIYF.

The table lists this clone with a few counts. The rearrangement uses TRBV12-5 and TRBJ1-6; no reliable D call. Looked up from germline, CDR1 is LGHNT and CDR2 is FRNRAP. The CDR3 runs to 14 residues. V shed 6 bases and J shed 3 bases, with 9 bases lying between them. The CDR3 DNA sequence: TGTGCTAGTGGCCCTGACAACTATAATTCACCCCTCCACTTT. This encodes CASGPDNYNSPLHF.

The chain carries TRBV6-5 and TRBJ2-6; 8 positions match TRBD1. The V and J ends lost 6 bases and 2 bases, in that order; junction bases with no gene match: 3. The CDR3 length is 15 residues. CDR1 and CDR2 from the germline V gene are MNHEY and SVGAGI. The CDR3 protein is CASRYRGTGANVLTF. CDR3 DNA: TGTGCCAGCAGGTACAGGGGGACTGGGGCCAACGTCCTGACTTTC.

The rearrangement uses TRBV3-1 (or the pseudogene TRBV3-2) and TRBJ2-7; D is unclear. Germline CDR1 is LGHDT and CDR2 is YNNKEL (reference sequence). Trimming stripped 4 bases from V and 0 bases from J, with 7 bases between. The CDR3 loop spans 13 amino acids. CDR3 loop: CASSLTFSYEQYF. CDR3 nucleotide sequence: TGTGCCAGCAGCCTCACATTCTCCTACGAGCAGTACTTC.

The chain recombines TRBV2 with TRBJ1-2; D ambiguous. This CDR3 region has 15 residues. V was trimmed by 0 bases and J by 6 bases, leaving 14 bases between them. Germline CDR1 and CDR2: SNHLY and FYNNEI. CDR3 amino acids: CASSEARRTRDGYTF. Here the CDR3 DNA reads TGTGCCAGCAGTGAAGCGAGGAGGACCCGGGATGGCTACACCTTC. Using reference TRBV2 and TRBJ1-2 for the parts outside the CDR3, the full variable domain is EPEVTQTPSHQVTQMGQEVILRCVPISNHLYFYWYRQILGQKVEFLVSFYNNEISEKSEIFDDQFSVERPDGSNFTLKIRSTKLEDSAMYFCASSEARRTRDGYTFGSGTRLTVV.

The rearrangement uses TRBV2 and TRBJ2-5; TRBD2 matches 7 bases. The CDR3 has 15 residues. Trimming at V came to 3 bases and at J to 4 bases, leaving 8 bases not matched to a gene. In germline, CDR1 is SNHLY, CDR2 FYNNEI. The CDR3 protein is CASSEGRGWIETQYF. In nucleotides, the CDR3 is TGTGCCAGCAGTGAGGGGAGGGGTTGGATAGAGACCCAGTACTTC.

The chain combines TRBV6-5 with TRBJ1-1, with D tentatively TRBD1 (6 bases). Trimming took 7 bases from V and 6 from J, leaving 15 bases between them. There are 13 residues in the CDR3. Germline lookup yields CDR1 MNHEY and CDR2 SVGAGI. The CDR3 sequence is CASTLGHSAEAFF. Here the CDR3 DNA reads TGTGCCAGCACCCTGGGACATTCCGCTGAAGCTTTCTTT.

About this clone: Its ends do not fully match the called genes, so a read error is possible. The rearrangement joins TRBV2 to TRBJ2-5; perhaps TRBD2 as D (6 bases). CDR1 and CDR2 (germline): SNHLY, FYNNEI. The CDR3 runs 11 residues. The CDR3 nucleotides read TGCGCGGTTCGGAGCGGGGAGACCCAGTACTTC. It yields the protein CAVRSGETQYF. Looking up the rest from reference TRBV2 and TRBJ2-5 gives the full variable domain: EPEVTQTPSHQVTQMGQEVILRCVPISNHLYFYWYRQILGQKVEFLVSFYNNEISEKSEIFDDQFSVERPDGSNFTLKIRSTKLEDSAMYFCAVRSGETQYFGPGTRLLVL.

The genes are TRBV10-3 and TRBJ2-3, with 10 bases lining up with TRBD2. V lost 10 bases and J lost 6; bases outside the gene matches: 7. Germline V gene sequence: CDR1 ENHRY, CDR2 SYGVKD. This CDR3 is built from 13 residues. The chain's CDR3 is CATLAGVGDTQYF. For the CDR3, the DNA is TGTGCCACCCTAGCGGGGGTTGGGGATACGCAGTATTTT.

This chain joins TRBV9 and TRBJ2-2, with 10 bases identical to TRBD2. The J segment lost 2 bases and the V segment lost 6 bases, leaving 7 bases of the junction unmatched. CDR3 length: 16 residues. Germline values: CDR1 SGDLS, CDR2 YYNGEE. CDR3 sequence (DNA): TGTGCCAGCACCAGAGCGGGGGGGATAAACACCGGGGAGCTGTTTTTT. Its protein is CASTRAGGINTGELFF.

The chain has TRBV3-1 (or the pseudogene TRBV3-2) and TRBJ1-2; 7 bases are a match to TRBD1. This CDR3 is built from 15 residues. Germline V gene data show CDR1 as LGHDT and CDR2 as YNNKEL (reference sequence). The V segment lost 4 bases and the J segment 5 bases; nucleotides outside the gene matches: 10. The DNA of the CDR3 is TGTGCCAGCAGCCCAGCGACAGGGATAGGGTATGGCTACACCTTC. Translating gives CASSPATGIGYGYTF.

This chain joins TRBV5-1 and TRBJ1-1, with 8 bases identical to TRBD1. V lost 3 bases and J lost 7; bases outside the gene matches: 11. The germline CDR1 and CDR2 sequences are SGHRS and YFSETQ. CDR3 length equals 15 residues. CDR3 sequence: CASSSYDRGGGEAFF. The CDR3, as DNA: TGCGCCAGCAGCTCTTATGACAGGGGAGGTGGTGAAGCTTTCTTT.

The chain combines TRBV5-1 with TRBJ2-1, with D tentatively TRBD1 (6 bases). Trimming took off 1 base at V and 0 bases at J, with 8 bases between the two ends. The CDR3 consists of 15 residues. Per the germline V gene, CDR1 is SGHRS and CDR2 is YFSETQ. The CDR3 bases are TGCGCCAGCAGCTTGCAGGGGTCCTCCTACAATGAGCAGTTCTTC. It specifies CASSLQGSSYNEQFF.

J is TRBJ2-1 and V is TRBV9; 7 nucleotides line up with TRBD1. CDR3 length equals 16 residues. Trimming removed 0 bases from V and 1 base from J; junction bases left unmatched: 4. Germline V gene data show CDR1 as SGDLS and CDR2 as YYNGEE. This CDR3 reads CASSVVTTGSYNEQFF. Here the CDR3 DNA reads TGTGCCAGCAGCGTAGTCACGACAGGGTCCTACAATGAGCAGTTCTTC.

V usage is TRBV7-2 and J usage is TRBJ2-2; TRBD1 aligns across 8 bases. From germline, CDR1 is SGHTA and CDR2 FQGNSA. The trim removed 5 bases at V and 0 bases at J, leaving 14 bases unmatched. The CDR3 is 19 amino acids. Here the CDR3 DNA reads TGTGCCAGCAGCGCTACCGGGACAGGTGTTATCGCGAACACCGGGGAGCTGTTTTTT. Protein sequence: CASSATGTGVIANTGELFF.

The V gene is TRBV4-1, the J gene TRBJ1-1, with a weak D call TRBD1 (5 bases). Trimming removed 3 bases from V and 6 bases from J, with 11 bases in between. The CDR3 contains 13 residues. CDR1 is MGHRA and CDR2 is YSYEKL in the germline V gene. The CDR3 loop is CASSQPGRAEAFF. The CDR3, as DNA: TGCGCCAGCAGCCAGCCAGGGAGGGCTGAAGCTTTCTTT.

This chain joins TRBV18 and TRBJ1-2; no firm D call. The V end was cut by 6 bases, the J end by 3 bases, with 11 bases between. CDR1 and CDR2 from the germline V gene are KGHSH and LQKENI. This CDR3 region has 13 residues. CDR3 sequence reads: CASSPDGDYGYTF. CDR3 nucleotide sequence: TGTGCCAGCTCCCCCGACGGGGACTATGGCTACACCTTC.

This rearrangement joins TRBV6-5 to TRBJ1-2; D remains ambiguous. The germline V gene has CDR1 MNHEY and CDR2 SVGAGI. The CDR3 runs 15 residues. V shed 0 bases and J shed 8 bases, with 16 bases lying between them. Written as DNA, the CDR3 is TGTGCCAGCAGTTACTCGGGCAGGTTGTCGCTGGGCTACACCTTC. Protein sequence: CASSYSGRLSLGYTF.

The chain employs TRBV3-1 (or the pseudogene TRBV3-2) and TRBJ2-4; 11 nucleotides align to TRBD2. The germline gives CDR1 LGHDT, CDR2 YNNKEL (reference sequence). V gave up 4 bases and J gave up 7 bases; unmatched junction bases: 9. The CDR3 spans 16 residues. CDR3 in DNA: TGTGCCAGCAGCCCCCGACTAGCGGGGACGCCTAACATTCAGTACTTC. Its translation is CASSPRLAGTPNIQYF.

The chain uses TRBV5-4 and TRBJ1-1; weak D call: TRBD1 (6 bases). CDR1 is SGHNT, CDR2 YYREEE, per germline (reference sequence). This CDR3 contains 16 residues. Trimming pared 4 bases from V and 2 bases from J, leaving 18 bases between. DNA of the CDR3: TGTGCCAGCAGCACCCCCAGGGGCTCCTTAAACACTGAAGCTTTCTTT. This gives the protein CASSTPRGSLNTEAFF. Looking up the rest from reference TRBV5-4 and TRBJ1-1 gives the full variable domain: ETGVTQSPTHLIKTRGQQVTLRCSSQSGHNTVSWYQQALGQGPQFIFQYYREEENGRGNFPPRFSGLQFPNYSSELNVNALELDDSALYLCASSTPRGSLNTEAFFGQGTRLTVV.

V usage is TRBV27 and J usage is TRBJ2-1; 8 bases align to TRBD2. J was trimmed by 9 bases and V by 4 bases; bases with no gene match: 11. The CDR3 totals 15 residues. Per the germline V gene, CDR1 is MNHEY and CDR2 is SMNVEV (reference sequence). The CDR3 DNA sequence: TGTGCCAGCAGTTCATCGGGACTAGGGAAAGGTGAGCAGTTCTTC. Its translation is CASSSSGLGKGEQFF.

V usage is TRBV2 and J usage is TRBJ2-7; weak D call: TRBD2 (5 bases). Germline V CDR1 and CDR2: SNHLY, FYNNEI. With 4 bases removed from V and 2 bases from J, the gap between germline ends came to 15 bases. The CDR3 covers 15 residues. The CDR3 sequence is CASSVGIVGAYEQYF. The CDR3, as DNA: TGTGCCAGCAGTGTCGGGATAGTTGGCGCCTACGAGCAGTACTTC.